This paragraph reports one T cell receptor (beta chain). These data come from a study of blood T cell repertoires in COVID-19. Generated by immunoSEQ multiplex PCR, the TCRdb table keeps only in-frame clones and is missing some. The table lists about 200,000 clones, more than 80% of them singletons, with around 2.2% in the top ten. The TCR was taken from a young man who had recovered from COVID-19. The sample was peripheral blood.

CDR3 coding DNA: TGTGCCAGCAGCTTTGGGGCCGGTTATGGCTACACCTTC. It yields the protein CASSFGAGYGYTF. This rearrangement joins TRBV7-9 to TRBJ1-2, with TRBD1 as a possible D gene (5 bases). The CDR3 is made up of 13 amino acids. From germline, CDR1 is SEHNR and CDR2 FQNEAQ (reference sequence). Trimming took 3 bases from V and 5 from J, leaving 10 bases between them.